The following is a TCR beta chain sequence with its context. Libraries were prepared by immunoSEQ multiplex PCR; TCRdb keeps only in-frame clonotypes and omits some of them. Here the sample spans roughly 250,000 clones, around 89% being singletons. The data were taken from a study of blood T cell repertoires in COVID-19. Background on the study: Samples representing acute and convalescent COVID-19 were sourced from the United States, Italy and Spain. T cells, B-cell-depleted T cells, or PBMCs supplied cDNA or gDNA.

Trimming cost V 3 bases and J 0 bases; bases outside gene matches: 2. Per the germline V gene, CDR1 is SGHRS and CDR2 is YFSETQ. The CDR3 runs to 14 residues. The sequenced sample was peripheral blood. J is TRBJ1-1 and V is TRBV5-1; 7 bases align to TRBD1. The clonotype originates from a woman aged 40 to 50 with acute or convalescent COVID-19. DNA of the CDR3: TGCGCCAGCAGCTCGGGACAGCTGAACACTGAAGCTTTCTTT. Translated: CASSSGQLNTEAFF.